Listed here are 10 T cell receptor beta chains from one sample, sequenced in a study of regulatory T cells in long-lasting Graves disease. Researchers made TCR beta libraries by using iRepertoire HTBI primers and running Arm-PCR on CDR3 regions. From the multiplex PCR reads, TCRdb called clonotypes with MiXCR, one entry per CDR3 protein. The sample holds some 370,000 distinct CDR3 sequences, approximately 23% seen once. Time point described: persistent/refractory GD, antithyroid drugs over 5 years with positive TRAb. RNA from PBMCs was the source of the TCR library. The sample was peripheral blood mononuclear cells (PBMCs), taken when the disease was refractory, from a patient treated with antithyroid drugs. Source of these receptors: a woman aged 40 to 50 with Graves disease.

This clonotype was seen repeatedly, ten times or more. The DNA for the CDR3 is TGTGCCAGCAGTTTTTGGGGGGACAGAGACGAGCAGTACTTC. Its protein product is CASSFWGDRDEQYF. The chain carries TRBV28 and TRBJ2-7; tentative D call: TRBD1 (7 bases). This CDR3 is 14 amino acids long. V was clipped by 3 bases and J by 5 bases, with 14 bases between them. Germline CDR1 reads MDHEN; CDR2 reads SYDVKM.

In DNA form, the CDR3 reads TGCAGTGCGACCGGGACTACCAAAAACATTCAGTACTTC. As protein: CSATGTTKNIQYF. The chain combines TRBV20-1 with TRBJ2-4, with TRBD2 matching 7 bases. The CDR3 spans 13 residues. Per germline, CDR1 DFQATT and CDR2 SNEGSKA (reference sequence). Trimming removed 6 bases from V and 2 bases from J; junction bases left unmatched: 4.

V is TRBV6-2 or TRBV6-3 and J is TRBJ1-4; possibly TRBD1 for D (5 bases). Trimming cost V 2 bases and J 8 bases, with 18 bases left between them. The germline CDR1 and CDR2 sequences are MNHEY and SVGEGT. The CDR3 is 16 residues long. DNA for the CDR3: TGTGCCAGCAGTTACGTTAGGAAGGGGAGGGACGAAAAACTGTTTTTT. As protein: CASSYVRKGRDEKLFF.

This clonotype was counted only a few times. The chain has TRBV6-1 and TRBJ2-7; 12 positions match TRBD2. V was clipped by 6 bases and J by 6 bases; unmatched bases: 6. Germline V gene lookup returns CDR1 MNHNS and CDR2 SASEGT. The CDR3 consists of 14 residues. CDR3: CASSSTSGSSEQYF. The CDR3 coding sequence is TGTGCCAGCAGCTCGACTAGCGGGAGTTCCGAGCAGTACTTC.

This clonotype was counted only a few times. J is TRBJ2-3 and V is TRBV7-9, with TRBD1 identical over 7 bases. The CDR3 has 15 residues. The germline V gene has CDR1 SEHNR and CDR2 FQNEAQ (reference sequence). J gave up 1 base and V 1 base, and 2 bases lay outside the gene matches. Written as DNA, the CDR3 is TGTGCCAGCAGCTTAGTGGGACAGCGCACAGATACGCAGTATTTT. Translating gives CASSLVGQRTDTQYF.

This clonotype was detected many times. The J gene is TRBJ2-7, the V gene TRBV20-1, with 12 bases fitting TRBD2. This CDR3 is 18 amino acids long. The V segment lost 5 bases and the J segment 2 bases; nucleotides outside the gene matches: 16. The V gene's germline CDR1 is DFQATT and CDR2 SNEGSKA (reference sequence). This CDR3 is CSADLRTSGKVLAYEQYF. Written as DNA, the CDR3 is TGCAGTGCTGATCTTAGGACTAGCGGGAAGGTCTTAGCCTACGAGCAGTACTTC.

This clonotype appeared many times. V usage is TRBV12-3 or TRBV12-4 and J usage is TRBJ1-4; D is perhaps TRBD1 (6 bases). Trimming shortened V by 4 bases and J by 8 bases, and 17 bases separated the two germline ends. The CDR3 spans 15 residues. The CDR3 loop reads CASSSLGQGTEKLFF. The CDR3 bases are TGTGCCAGCAGTTCTCTGGGGCAGGGGACCGAAAAACTGTTTTTT.

The rearrangement uses TRBV13 and TRBJ1-2, with a weak D call TRBD1 (6 bases). With 0 bases removed from V and 6 bases from J, the gap between germline ends came to 14 bases. Per germline, CDR1 PRHDT and CDR2 FYEKMQ (reference sequence). The CDR3 contains 15 residues. CDR3 residues: CASSLGVGRGNGYTF. The CDR3, as DNA: TGTGCCAGCAGCTTAGGCGTCGGCAGGGGCAATGGCTACACCTTC.

A few counts support this clonotype. This rearrangement joins TRBV13 to TRBJ1-3; no clear D. CDR3 length: 15 amino acids. Trimming left V 1 base short and J 2 bases short, with 9 bases between. Germline CDR1 PRHDT, CDR2 FYEKMQ (reference sequence). CDR3 residues: CASSLEADAGNTIYF. The CDR3 nucleotides are TGTGCCAGCAGCTTAGAGGCAGATGCTGGAAACACCATATATTTT.

The table lists this clonotype with a count of one. V gene TRBV28 combines with J gene TRBJ1-2, with no clear D. Germline lookup yields CDR1 MDHEN and CDR2 SYDVKM. The CDR3 is 14 amino acids. V lost 3 bases and J lost 7, with 15 bases in between. CDR3 coding DNA: TGTGCCAGCAGTTTCCCAACACGGGTCGGTGGCTACACCTTC. It yields the protein CASSFPTRVGGYTF.